These 9 T cell receptor beta chains came from one sample sequenced in a study of identical twins listed by TCRdb under 2016. The protocol used for the library was 5' RACE. Instrument used: Illumina HiSeq 2000. TCRdb reprocessing: public reads trimmed at Q25 with fastp, clones called with MiXCR, in-frame beta chains kept. When rows share a CDR3 protein, they turn into one entry using the most common DNA and genes. Present in this sample are 1.5 million to 2 million distinct CDR3 sequences, more than 30% of which were seen just once. The ten largest clones represent less than 0.35% of the sample. Sequencing was carried out using cord blood. Receptors originate from a newborn girl in good health.

On this clonotype: A much larger clone lies a single base off, so this may be a read error. This chain joins TRBV27 and TRBJ2-1; the D call may be TRBD1 or TRBD2 (5 bases each). V lost 6 bases and J 7 bases, leaving 10 bases between the germline ends. There are 12 residues in the CDR3. The germline V gene has CDR1 MNHEY and CDR2 SMNVEV (reference sequence). CDR3 sequence: CASRGWGNEQFF. The CDR3 coding sequence is TGTGCCAGCAGGGGGTGGGGGAATGAGCAGTTCTTC.

The chain links TRBV20-1 to TRBJ2-5; possibly TRBD2 for D (5 bases). The CDR3 covers 11 residues. The ends were cut back, 6 bases at V and 11 bases at J, with 16 bases in the middle. Germline assignment: CDR1 DFQATT and CDR2 SNEGSKA (reference sequence). The chain's CDR3 is CSASTVGEQYF. The CDR3 coding sequence is TGCAGTGCCTCCACGGTCGGGGAGCAGTACTTC.

This clonotype was counted at least ten times. This chain connects TRBV25-1 to TRBJ1-5, with 11 bases aligning to TRBD1. Losses at the gene ends were 3 bases for V and 4 bases for J; bases not matched to a gene: 5. The CDR3 is 16 amino acids. Per germline, CDR1 MGHDK and CDR2 SYGVNS. In DNA, the CDR3 is TGTGCCAGCAGTGAGGCTGGGACAGGGGGAAATCAGCCCCAGCATTTT. Protein: CASSEAGTGGNQPQHF. Full variable domain (rest looked up from reference TRBV25-1 and TRBJ1-5): EADIYQTPRYLVIGTGKKITLECSQTMGHDKMYWYQQDPGMELHLIHYSYGVNSTEKGDLSSESTVSRIRTEHFPLTLESARPSHTSQYLCASSEAGTGGNQPQHFGDGTRLSIL.

V is TRBV20-1 and J is TRBJ2-3; no firm D call. Germline CDR1 DFQATT, CDR2 SNEGSKA (reference sequence). This CDR3 is built from 13 residues. The ends were cut back, 0 bases at V and 10 bases at J, with 14 bases in the middle. The CDR3 nucleotides read TGCAGTGCTAGAGAGGCTTCCGCCCCCGCGCAGTATTTT. This codes for CSAREASAPAQYF.

The chain is built from TRBV12-3 or TRBV12-4 and TRBJ2-3; 9 nucleotides match TRBD2. The CDR3 covers 17 residues. V lost 4 bases, J lost 2 bases, and 10 bases stayed unmatched. The chain's CDR3 is CASSSSPAGGLTDTQYF. The CDR3 DNA reads as TGTGCCAGCAGTTCATCCCCAGCGGGGGGCCTCACAGATACGCAGTATTTT.

This clonotype was picked up a small number of times. The CDR3 spells CSVQQGEEQFF. The CDR3 coding sequence is TGCAGCGTCCAACAGGGTGAGGAGCAGTTCTTC. The gene calls are TRBV29-1 and TRBJ2-1, with D tentatively TRBD1 (6 bases). V was cut by 6 bases and J by 10 bases, with 13 bases left in between. CDR1 is SQVTM, CDR2 ANQGSEA, per germline. This CDR3 comprises 11 residues.

This clonotype was seen a few times. The chain couples TRBV28 to TRBJ2-3; a possible D gene is TRBD1 (6 bases). Trimming left V 8 bases short and J 2 bases short, with 14 bases between. CDR3 length equals 14 residues. Germline V gene lookup returns CDR1 MDHEN and CDR2 SYDVKM. The CDR3, as DNA: TGTGCCAGCCTTGGGGACAACATCACAGATACGCAGTATTTT. Its protein product is CASLGDNITDTQYF.

This chain connects TRBV29-1 to TRBJ2-4; 8 nucleotides match TRBD1. With the DNA end fitting TRBJ2-7 better, the J assignment may be wrong. Germline V gene sequence: CDR1 SQVTM, CDR2 ANQGSEA. The CDR3 length is 14 residues. The CDR3 loop reads CSVAPLRGRYEQYF. The CDR3 DNA reads TGCAGCGTTGCCCCCCTCAGGGGGCGCTACGAGCAGTACTTC.

V usage is TRBV9 and J usage is TRBJ2-5; 7 nucleotides align to TRBD2. With 0 bases clipped from V and 4 bases from J, the junction kept 6 bases outside the gene matches. CDR1 and CDR2 from the germline V gene are SGDLS and YYNGEE. There are 15 residues in the CDR3. Here the CDR3 DNA reads TGTGCCAGCAGCGTAGAGGCGGGAGAAATAGAGACCCAGTACTTC. It specifies CASSVEAGEIETQYF.